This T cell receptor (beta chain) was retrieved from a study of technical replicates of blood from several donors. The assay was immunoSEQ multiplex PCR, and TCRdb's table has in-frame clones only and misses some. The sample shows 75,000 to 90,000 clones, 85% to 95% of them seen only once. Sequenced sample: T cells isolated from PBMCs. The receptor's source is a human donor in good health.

CDR3 nucleotide sequence: TGTGCCGTACAGGGGAGGTGGGCCCAGCATTTT. Amino acids: CAVQGRWAQHF. The chain couples TRBV7-9 to TRBJ1-5; 7 bases match TRBD1. With V trimmed by 11 bases and J by 11 bases, 9 bases remained unmatched. This CDR3 region has 11 residues. Germline CDR1 SEHNR, CDR2 FQNEAQ (reference sequence).